One and the same sample provided the 17 T cell receptor beta chains below, sequenced in a study of PD-L1 blockade in urothelial cancer. The sample's time point: pretreatment peripheral blood. Clones were read by immunoSEQ multiplex PCR, and TCRdb kept only the in-frame ones, dropping some. The table has 55,000 to 85,000 clones, roughly 89% seen once; the top ten hold about 8.6%. This specimen consisted of PBMCs, obtained around atezolizumab (anti-PD-L1) treatment. The receptors were sampled from a woman aged 65 to 85 with urothelial cancer.

The chain recombines TRBV19 with TRBJ2-1; TRBD2 aligns across 7 bases. Losses at the gene ends were 1 base for V and 5 bases for J; bases not matched to a gene: 8. CDR1 and CDR2 (germline): LNHDA, SQIVND (reference sequence). CDR3 length equals 16 residues. The DNA of the CDR3 is TGTGCCAGTAGTATAGTGGGCGGGAGTACCAACAATGAGCAGTTCTTC. Translating gives CASSIVGGSTNNEQFF.

J is TRBJ2-2 and V is TRBV7-3, with D unclear. Germline V lookup: CDR1 SGHTA, CDR2 FQGTGA. The CDR3 sequence is 17 residues long. The V and J ends lost 5 bases and 6 bases respectively, with 22 bases between them. The DNA for the CDR3 is TGTGCCAGCAGCCCAGACCCCCACGTGCAGGTTCCCGGGGAGCTGTTTTTT. Its protein product is CASSPDPHVQVPGELFF.

The table lists this clone with a count of one. V is TRBV19 and J is TRBJ1-4; D is uncertain. This CDR3 region has 12 residues. Germline V lookup: CDR1 LNHDA, CDR2 SQIVND (reference sequence). V was clipped by 4 bases and J by 7 bases, with 7 bases between them. DNA for the CDR3: TGTGCCAGTAGTACCGGCGGTGAAAAACTGTTTTTT. Protein sequence: CASSTGGEKLFF.

V usage is TRBV2 and J usage is TRBJ2-7; possible D gene TRBD2, 6 bases. Germline V gene sequence: CDR1 SNHLY, CDR2 FYNNEI. V was cut by 2 bases and J by 2 bases, with 13 bases left in between. CDR3 length: 15 amino acids. The CDR3: CASSELGLGTYEQYF. In DNA, the CDR3 is TGTGCCAGCAGTGAATTGGGACTCGGAACCTACGAGCAGTACTTC. The full variable domain, in which reference TRBV2 and TRBJ2-7 provide the parts outside the CDR3, is EPEVTQTPSHQVTQMGQEVILRCVPISNHLYFYWYRQILGQKVEFLVSFYNNEISEKSEIFDDQFSVERPDGSNFTLKIRSTKLEDSAMYFCASSELGLGTYEQYFGPGTRLTVT.

This rearrangement joins TRBV7-9 to TRBJ1-1; 8 nucleotides agree with TRBD1. The CDR3 extends over 16 amino acids. Germline lookup yields CDR1 SEHNR and CDR2 FQNEAQ (reference sequence). J gave up 3 bases and V 4 bases, and 10 bases lay outside the gene matches. CDR3: CASSYPLTGEDTEAFF. The CDR3 nucleotides are TGTGCCAGCAGCTACCCTTTGACAGGGGAGGACACTGAAGCTTTCTTT.

V usage is TRBV7-2 and J usage is TRBJ2-3, with 8 positions matching TRBD2. From germline, CDR1 is SGHTA and CDR2 FQGNSA. The CDR3 is 14 amino acids. Trimming took 5 bases from V and 3 from J; bases not matched to a gene: 4. The CDR3 loop reads CASSPGLVTDTQYF. The CDR3 nucleotides read TGTGCCAGCAGCCCGGGACTAGTGACAGATACGCAGTATTTT.

In this sample, this clone is medium-sized (0.01 to 0.1%). The J gene is TRBJ1-1, the V gene TRBV4-1; TRBD1 matches at 8 bases. V lost 4 bases, J lost 1 base, and 5 bases stayed unmatched. In germline, CDR1 is MGHRA, CDR2 YSYEKL. The CDR3 is 15 amino acids. The CDR3 DNA reads TGCGCCAGCAGCCCCCAGGGGGCAAGGAACACTGAAGCTTTCTTT. Translating gives CASSPQGARNTEAFF.

The rearrangement uses TRBV9 and TRBJ2-3; 12 bases map to TRBD2. V lost 3 bases, J lost 4 bases, and 9 bases stayed unmatched. The CDR3 covers 17 residues. CDR1 SGDLS and CDR2 YYNGEE come from the germline V gene. The CDR3 DNA reads as TGTGCCAGCAGCGCTCTAGCGGGAGGGGGATCGGCAGATACGCAGTATTTT. It codes for CASSALAGGGSADTQYF.

J is TRBJ2-2 and V is TRBV11-1; D not resolved. Trimming removed 5 bases from V and 0 bases from J, with 10 bases in between. This CDR3 has 15 residues. The germline CDR1 and CDR2 sequences are SGHAT and FQDESV (reference sequence). This chain's CDR3 is CASSRGITNTGELFF. The CDR3 DNA sequence: TGTGCCAGCAGCCGAGGAATAACGAACACCGGGGAGCTGTTTTTT.

This clone was counted only a few times. The J gene is TRBJ2-1, the V gene TRBV11-2, with 8 bases identical to TRBD2. CDR1 SGHAT and CDR2 FQNNGV come from the germline V gene. J gave up 6 bases and V 3 bases, and 7 bases lay outside the gene matches. This CDR3 comprises 15 residues. The CDR3 sequence: CASSFGLALPNEQFF. The CDR3 DNA follows: TGTGCCAGCAGCTTTGGACTAGCCCTCCCCAATGAGCAGTTCTTC.

The rearrangement joins TRBV6-6 to TRBJ1-2; 9 bases are shared with TRBD1. Germline trimming cut 6 bases from V and 12 bases from J; bases unmatched to any gene: 8. The germline CDR1 and CDR2 sequences are MNHNY and SVGAGI (reference sequence). This CDR3 is built from 12 residues. CDR3 in DNA: TGTGCCAGCAGCAACAGGGGGCGCGAGAACACCTTC. It is translated as CASSNRGRENTF.

V usage is TRBV18 and J usage is TRBJ2-7; TRBD2 aligns across 7 bases. This CDR3 contains 14 residues. The germline CDR1 and CDR2 sequences are KGHSH and LQKENI. J gave up 6 bases and V 3 bases, and 8 bases lay outside the gene matches. The CDR3 bases are TGTGCCAGCTCACCTAGGGAGGGATTCATCGAGCAGTACTTC. The encoded protein is CASSPREGFIEQYF.

The chain combines TRBV4-2 with TRBJ1-4; 7 nucleotides align to TRBD1. This CDR3 spans 16 amino acids. V lost 1 base, J lost 8 bases, and 10 bases stayed unmatched. CDR1 is LGHNA, CDR2 YNFKEQ, per germline. The CDR3 loop reads CASSQAGQVWLEKLFF. The CDR3, as DNA: TGTGCCAGCAGCCAAGCCGGACAGGTCTGGCTGGAAAAACTGTTTTTT.

The chain recombines TRBV18 with TRBJ1-1; D might be TRBD1 (5 bases). The CDR3 runs 13 residues. CDR1 KGHSH and CDR2 LQKENI come from the germline V gene. V gave up 5 bases and J gave up 2 bases, with 9 bases separating them. The CDR3 loop reads CASSAGRNTEAFF. The CDR3 nucleotides read TGTGCCAGCTCAGCGGGACGCAACACTGAAGCTTTCTTT.

This clone was recorded at least ten times. The chain has TRBV6-1 and TRBJ1-6; D might be TRBD1 (5 bases). V dropped 6 bases and J dropped 2 bases, with 8 bases sitting between them. CDR1 and CDR2 from the germline V gene are MNHNS and SASEGT. The CDR3 runs to 14 residues. This CDR3 is CASSAGPYNSPLHF. The DNA for the CDR3 is TGTGCCAGCAGCGCGGGGCCCTATAATTCACCCCTCCACTTT.

The CDR3 DNA reads as TGTGCCAGCAGCGAGAACCGGGGCTCCTACGAGCAGTACTTC. Translation gives CASSENRGSYEQYF. The V call is TRBV7-8, the J call TRBJ2-7; perhaps TRBD2 as D (5 bases). V gave up 5 bases and J gave up 0 bases, with 11 bases separating them. CDR1 and CDR2 from the germline V gene are SGHVS and FQNEAQ. The CDR3 spans 14 residues.

The rearrangement links TRBV7-9 to TRBJ2-1; 16 bases align to TRBD2. Germline values: CDR1 SEHNR, CDR2 FQNEAQ (reference sequence). CDR3 length equals 18 residues. V was clipped by 5 bases and J by 1 base; unmatched bases: 5. CDR3 in DNA: TGTGCCAGCAGCGCGGGACTAGCGGGAGGGCCTTCCTACAATGAGCAGTTCTTC. Protein sequence: CASSAGLAGGPSYNEQFF.